These 11 T cell receptor beta chains originate from one sample sequenced in a study of blood T cell repertoires in COVID-19. TCRdb keeps only in-frame clones here, not all; method: immunoSEQ multiplex PCR. The sample lists 150,000 to 200,000 clones, more than 70% occurring once. The sample taken for sequencing was peripheral blood. The receptors here all came from a man aged 35 to 55 with active or convalescent COVID-19.

This clone was detected only once. The chain combines TRBV30 with TRBJ2-1, with 10 bases lining up with TRBD2. Germline V gene lookup returns CDR1 GTSNPN and CDR2 SVGIG (reference sequence). This CDR3 contains 16 residues. The junction had 8 bases not matched to a gene; V was cut back by 2 bases and J by 4 bases. CDR3 region: CAWSPLSGGGYNEQFF. In DNA form, the CDR3 reads TGTGCCTGGAGTCCTTTGAGCGGGGGGGGATACAATGAGCAGTTCTTC. The full variable domain, completed using reference TRBV30 and TRBJ2-1, is SQTIHQWPATLVQPVGSPLSLECTVEGTSNPNLYWYRQAAGRGLQLLFYSVGIGQISSEVPQNLSASRPQDRQFILSSKKLLLSDSGFYLCAWSPLSGGGYNEQFFGPGTRLTVL.

V gene TRBV7-9 combines with J gene TRBJ2-1; 8 nucleotides line up with TRBD2. CDR3 length: 16 residues. V was pared by 5 bases and J by 3 bases, with 9 bases of the junction left unmatched. Per the germline V gene, CDR1 is SEHNR and CDR2 is FQNEAQ (reference sequence). The CDR3 spells CASSPRSGEIYNEQFF. CDR3 bases: TGTGCCAGCAGCCCTCGTAGCGGGGAGATCTACAATGAGCAGTTCTTC.

This rearrangement joins TRBV6-5 to TRBJ1-1; TRBD1 matches at 11 bases. This CDR3 is built from 15 residues. Germline V gene lookup returns CDR1 MNHEY and CDR2 SVGAGI. J lost 4 bases, V lost 6 bases, and 7 bases had no gene match. CDR3 in amino acids: CASSTRDRGVTEAFF. The CDR3 nucleotides are TGTGCCAGCAGCACCCGGGACAGGGGGGTCACTGAAGCTTTCTTT.

The rearrangement uses TRBV15 and TRBJ2-3; D possibly corresponds to TRBD1 (6 bases). Trimming removed 1 base from V and 1 base from J, with 18 bases in between. This CDR3 has 18 amino acids. CDR1 is LNHNV and CDR2 is YYDKDF in the germline V gene (reference sequence). For the CDR3, the DNA is TGTGCCACCAGCAGAGTCCTGGGGGCCTCAAGGCGCACAGATACGCAGTATTTT. Translating it yields CATSRVLGASRRTDTQYF.

V usage is TRBV7-5 and J usage is TRBJ1-2; the DNA was not used to check the table's D call, TRBD1. TRBV7-5 is noted as a pseudogene. This CDR3 comprises 14 residues. CDR3 sequence reads: CARSDAGQGAGYTF. CDR3 nucleotide sequence: TGTGCCAGAAGCGATGCGGGACAGGGGGCTGGCTACACCTTC.

This clone was seen more than once but under ten times. V usage is TRBV5-4 and J usage is TRBJ2-2; possibly TRBD2 for D (6 bases). V was trimmed by 5 bases and J by 6 bases, leaving 20 bases between them. Germline V CDR1 and CDR2: SGHNT, YYREEE (reference sequence). The CDR3 covers 16 residues. CDR3 DNA sequence: TGTGCCAGCAGACGACGGGCCGGAGGGTTGGCCGGGGAGCTGTTTTTT. Translating gives CASRRRAGGLAGELFF.

The chain carries TRBV6-6 and TRBJ1-2, with D tentatively TRBD1 (5 bases). With 10 bases removed from V and 3 bases from J, the gap between germline ends came to 18 bases. This CDR3 contains 14 residues. Germline V gene data show CDR1 as MNHNY and CDR2 as SVGAGI (reference sequence). CDR3 bases: TGTGCCACCCAGCCCCCACTACAGGACTATGGCTACACCTTC. The encoded protein is CATQPPLQDYGYTF.

About this clone: The germline gene is not matched at one end of the junction; a read error may be the cause. This rearrangement joins TRBV3-1 (or the pseudogene TRBV3-2) to TRBJ1-1, with a tentative D call TRBD1 (5 bases). The CDR3 runs to 12 residues. Germline V gene data show CDR1 as LGHDT and CDR2 as YNNKEL (reference sequence). The CDR3 spells CASSQGWGELSF. CDR3 DNA sequence: TGTGCCAGCAGCCAGGGATGGGGGGAGCTTTCTTTT.

V is TRBV19 and J is TRBJ1-2, with D possibly matching TRBD1 (6 bases). Between the trimmed V and J ends, which lost 7 bases and 7 bases, there was a span of 19 bases. The CDR3 length is 14 residues. Germline V lookup: CDR1 LNHDA, CDR2 SQIVND (reference sequence). The CDR3 DNA reads as TGTGCCAGTATTTCTGATCCCGGGACATTTGGCTACACCTTC. This gives the protein CASISDPGTFGYTF.

The rearrangement uses TRBV3-1 (or the pseudogene TRBV3-2) and TRBJ1-2, with TRBD1 as a possible D gene (6 bases). From germline, CDR1 is LGHDT and CDR2 YNNKEL (reference sequence). V was clipped by 0 bases and J by 8 bases, with 16 bases between them. This CDR3 spans 15 amino acids. The DNA for the CDR3 is TGTGCCAGCAGCCAAGATCAGGGGTCAGGGAGCGGCTACACCTTC. This gives the protein CASSQDQGSGSGYTF.

Only a few counts were recorded for this clone. The chain recombines TRBV29-1 with TRBJ1-1; D remains ambiguous. CDR1 is SQVTM and CDR2 is ANQGSEA in the germline V gene. V lost 4 bases and J lost 3, with 15 bases in between. The CDR3 consists of 14 residues. The CDR3 sequence: CSVGATRRDTEAFF. In nucleotides, the CDR3 is TGCAGCGTTGGGGCGACAAGGCGAGACACTGAAGCTTTCTTT. Full variable domain (outside the CDR3, taken from reference TRBV29-1 and TRBJ1-1): SAVISQKPSRDICQRGTSLTIQCQVDSQVTMMFWYRQQPGQSLTLIATANQGSEATYESGFVIDKFPISRPNLTFSTLTVSNMSPEDSSIYLCSVGATRRDTEAFFGQGTRLTVV.